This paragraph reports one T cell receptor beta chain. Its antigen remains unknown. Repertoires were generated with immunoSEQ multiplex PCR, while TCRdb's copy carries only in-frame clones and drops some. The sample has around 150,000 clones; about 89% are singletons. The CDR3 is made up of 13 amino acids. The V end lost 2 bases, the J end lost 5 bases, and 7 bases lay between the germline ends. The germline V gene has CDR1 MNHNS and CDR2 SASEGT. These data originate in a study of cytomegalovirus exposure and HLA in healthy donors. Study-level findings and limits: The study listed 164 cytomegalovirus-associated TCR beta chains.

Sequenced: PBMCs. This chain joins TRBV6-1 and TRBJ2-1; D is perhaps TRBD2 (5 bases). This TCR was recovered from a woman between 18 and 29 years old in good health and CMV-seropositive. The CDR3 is CASSEWENNEQFF. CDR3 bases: TGTGCCAGCAGTGAATGGGAGAACAATGAGCAGTTCTTC.